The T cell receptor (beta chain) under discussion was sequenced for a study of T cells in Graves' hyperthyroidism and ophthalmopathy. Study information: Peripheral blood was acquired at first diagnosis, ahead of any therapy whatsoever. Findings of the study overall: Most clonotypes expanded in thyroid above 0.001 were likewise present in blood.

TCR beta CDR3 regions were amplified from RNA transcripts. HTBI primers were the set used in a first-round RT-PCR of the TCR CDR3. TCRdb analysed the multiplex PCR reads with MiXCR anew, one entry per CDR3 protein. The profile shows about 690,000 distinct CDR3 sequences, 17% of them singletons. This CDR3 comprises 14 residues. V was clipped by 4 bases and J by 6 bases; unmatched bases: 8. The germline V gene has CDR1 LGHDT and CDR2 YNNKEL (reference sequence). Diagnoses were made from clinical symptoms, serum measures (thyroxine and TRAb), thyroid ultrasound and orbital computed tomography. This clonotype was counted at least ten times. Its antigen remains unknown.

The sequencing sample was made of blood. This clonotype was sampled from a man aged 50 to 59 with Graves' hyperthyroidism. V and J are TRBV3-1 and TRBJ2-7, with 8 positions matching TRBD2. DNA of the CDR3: TGTGCCAGCAGCCTACGTCTAGCGGGCTCCGAGCAGTACTTC. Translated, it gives CASSLRLAGSEQYF.